The source of this T cell receptor (beta chain) is a study of blood T cell repertoires in COVID-19. As for the study in general: From the United States, Italy and Spain came samples of acute and convalescent COVID-19. PBMCs, B-cell-depleted T cells, or T cells were the source of the cDNA or gDNA that made up the material.

Germline loops: CDR1 LNHDA, CDR2 SQIVND (reference sequence). V shed 5 bases and J shed 4 bases, with 12 bases lying between them. The CDR3 is 15 residues long. Authors' data handling: Amplification with reference gene primers provided the estimates of nucleated cell counts. Measured with immunoSEQ multiplex PCR; TCRdb has only the in-frame clones, and not every one. The DNA was the basis for D and trimming; V, J and clone size are from that table. The data contain some 240,000 clones, around 80% of them singletons. The sequenced sample was peripheral blood. The receptor's source is a middle-aged woman who had recovered from COVID-19. The chain has TRBV19 and TRBJ1-6, with D unresolved. The CDR3 protein is CASSGQVLYNSPLHF. The CDR3 coding sequence is TGTGCCAGTAGTGGGCAGGTTCTTTATAATTCACCCCTCCACTTT.